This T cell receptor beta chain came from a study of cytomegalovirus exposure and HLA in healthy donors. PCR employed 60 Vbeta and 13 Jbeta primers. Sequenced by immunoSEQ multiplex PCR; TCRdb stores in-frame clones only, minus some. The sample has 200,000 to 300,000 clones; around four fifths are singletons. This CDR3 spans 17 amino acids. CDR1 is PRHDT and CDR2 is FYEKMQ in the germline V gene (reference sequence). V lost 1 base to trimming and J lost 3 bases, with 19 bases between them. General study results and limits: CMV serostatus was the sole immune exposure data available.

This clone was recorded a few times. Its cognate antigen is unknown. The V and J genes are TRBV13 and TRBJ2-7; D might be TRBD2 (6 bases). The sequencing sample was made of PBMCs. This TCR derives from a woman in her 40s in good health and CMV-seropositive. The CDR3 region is CASSLVGWRGSNYEQYF. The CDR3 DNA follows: TGTGCCAGCAGCTTAGTGGGATGGAGGGGCAGTAACTACGAGCAGTACTTC.